The source of this T cell receptor beta chain is a study of a mutant IDH1 vaccine in newly diagnosed glioma. Using immunoSEQ multiplex PCR, the repertoire was profiled, and TCRdb retains in-frame clones only, with some absent. Here the sample spans some 46,000 clones, roughly 92% being singletons. Time point given: week 35, safety follow-up. A 20-mer mutant IDH1 peptide at 300 ug was injected subcutaneously with topical imiquimod. Turning to this clone: Its target is unknown.

Germline V lookup: CDR1 SGHTA, CDR2 FQGNSA. The length of the CDR3 is 16 residues. Trimming removed 5 bases at V and 0 bases at J, with 13 bases between. The chain carries TRBV7-2 and TRBJ1-4; D possibly corresponds to TRBD1 (6 bases). The receptor was derived from a man in his forties or fifties with glioma. Sequences were derived from PBMCs, sampled from a glioma patient whose treatment included an IDH1 peptide vaccine. CDR3 sequence: CASSPQTGATNEKLFF. DNA for the CDR3: TGTGCCAGCAGCCCTCAGACAGGTGCAACTAATGAAAAACTGTTTTTT.